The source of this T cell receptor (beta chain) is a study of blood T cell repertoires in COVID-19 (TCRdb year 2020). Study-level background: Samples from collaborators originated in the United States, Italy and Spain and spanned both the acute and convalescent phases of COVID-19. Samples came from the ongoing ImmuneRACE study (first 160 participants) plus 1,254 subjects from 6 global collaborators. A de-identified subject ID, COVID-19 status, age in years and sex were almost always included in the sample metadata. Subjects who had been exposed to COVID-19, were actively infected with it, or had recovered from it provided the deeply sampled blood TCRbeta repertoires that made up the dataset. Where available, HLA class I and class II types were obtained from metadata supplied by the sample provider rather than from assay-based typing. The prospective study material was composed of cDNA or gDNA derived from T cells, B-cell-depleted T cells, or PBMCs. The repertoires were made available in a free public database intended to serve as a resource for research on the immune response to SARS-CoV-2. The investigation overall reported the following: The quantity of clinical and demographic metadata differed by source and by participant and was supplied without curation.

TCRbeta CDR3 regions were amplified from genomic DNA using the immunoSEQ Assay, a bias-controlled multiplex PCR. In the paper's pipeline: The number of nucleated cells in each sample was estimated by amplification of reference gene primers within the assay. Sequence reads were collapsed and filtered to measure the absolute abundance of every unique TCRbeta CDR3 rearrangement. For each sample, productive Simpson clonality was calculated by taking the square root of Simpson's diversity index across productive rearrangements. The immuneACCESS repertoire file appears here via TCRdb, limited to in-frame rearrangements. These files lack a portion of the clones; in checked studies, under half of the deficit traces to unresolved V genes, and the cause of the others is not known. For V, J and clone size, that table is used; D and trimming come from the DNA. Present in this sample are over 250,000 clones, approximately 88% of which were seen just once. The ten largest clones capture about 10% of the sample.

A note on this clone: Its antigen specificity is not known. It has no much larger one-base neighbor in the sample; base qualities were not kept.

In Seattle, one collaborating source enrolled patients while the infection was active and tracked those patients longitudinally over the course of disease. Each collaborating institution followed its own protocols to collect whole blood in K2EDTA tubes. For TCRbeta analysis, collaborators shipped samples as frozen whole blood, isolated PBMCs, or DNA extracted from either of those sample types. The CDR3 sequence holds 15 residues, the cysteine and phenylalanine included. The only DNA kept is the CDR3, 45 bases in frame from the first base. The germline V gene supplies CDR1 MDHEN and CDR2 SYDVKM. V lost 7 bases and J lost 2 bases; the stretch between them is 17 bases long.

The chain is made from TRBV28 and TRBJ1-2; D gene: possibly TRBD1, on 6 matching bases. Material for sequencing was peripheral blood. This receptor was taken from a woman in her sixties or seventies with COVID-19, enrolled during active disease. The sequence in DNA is TGTGCCAGCAATCATCTGGGGGACATCAACTATGGCTACACCTTC. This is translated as CASNHLGDINYGYTF.